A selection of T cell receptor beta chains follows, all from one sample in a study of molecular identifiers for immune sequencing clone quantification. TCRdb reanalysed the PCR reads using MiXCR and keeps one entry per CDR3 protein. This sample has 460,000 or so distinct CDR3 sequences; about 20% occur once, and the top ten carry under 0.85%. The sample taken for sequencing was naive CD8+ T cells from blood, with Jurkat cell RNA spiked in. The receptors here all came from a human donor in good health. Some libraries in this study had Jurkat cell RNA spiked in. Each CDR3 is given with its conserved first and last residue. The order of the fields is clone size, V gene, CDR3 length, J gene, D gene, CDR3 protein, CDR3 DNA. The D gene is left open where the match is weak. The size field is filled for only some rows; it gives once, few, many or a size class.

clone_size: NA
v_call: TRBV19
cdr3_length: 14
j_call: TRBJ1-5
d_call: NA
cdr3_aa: CASWGWGSNQPQHF
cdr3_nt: TGTGCCAGCTGGGGTTGGGGTAGCAATCAGCCCCAGCATTTT

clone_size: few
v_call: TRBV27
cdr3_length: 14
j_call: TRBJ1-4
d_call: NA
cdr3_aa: CASSFGGAGEKLFF
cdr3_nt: TGTGCCAGCAGTTTTGGGGGGGCGGGTGAAAAACTGTTTTTT

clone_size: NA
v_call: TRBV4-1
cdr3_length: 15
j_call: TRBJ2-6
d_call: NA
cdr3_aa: CASRHEGTGANVLTF
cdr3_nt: TGCGCCAGCAGACACGAGGGGACTGGGGCCAACGTCCTGACTTTC

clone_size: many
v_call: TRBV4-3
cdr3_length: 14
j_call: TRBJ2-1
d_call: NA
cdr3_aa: CASNYRVGGDEQFF
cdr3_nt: TGCGCCAGCAATTACAGGGTCGGGGGCGATGAGCAGTTCTTC

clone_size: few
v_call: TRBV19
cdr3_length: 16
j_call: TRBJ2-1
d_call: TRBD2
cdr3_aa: CASSIRLAGTNNEQFF
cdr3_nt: TGTGCCAGTAGTATAAGACTAGCGGGAACCAACAATGAGCAGTTCTTC

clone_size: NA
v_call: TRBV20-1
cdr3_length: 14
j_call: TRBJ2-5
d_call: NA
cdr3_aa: CSARSERSGETQYF
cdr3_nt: TGCAGTGCCAGGAGTGAGCGCTCTGGAGAGACCCAGTACTTC

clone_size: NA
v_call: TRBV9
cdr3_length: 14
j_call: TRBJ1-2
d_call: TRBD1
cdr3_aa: CTSSVDTGGIGYTF
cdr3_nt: TGTACCAGCAGCGTAGACACAGGGGGAATTGGCTACACCTTC

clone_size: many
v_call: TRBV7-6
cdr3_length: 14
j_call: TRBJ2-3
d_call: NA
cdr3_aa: CASSLDFAMDTQYF
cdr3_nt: TGTGCCAGCAGCTTAGATTTCGCCATGGATACGCAGTATTTT

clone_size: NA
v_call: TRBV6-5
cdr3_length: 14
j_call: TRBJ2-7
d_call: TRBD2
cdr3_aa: CASSYQRGADEQYF
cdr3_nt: TGTGCCAGCAGTTACCAGCGGGGGGCCGACGAGCAGTACTTC

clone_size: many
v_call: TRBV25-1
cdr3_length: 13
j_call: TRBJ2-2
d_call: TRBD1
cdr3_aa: CDSRGPSTGELFF
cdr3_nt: TGTGACTCGAGGGGGCCCAGCACCGGGGAGCTGTTTTTT

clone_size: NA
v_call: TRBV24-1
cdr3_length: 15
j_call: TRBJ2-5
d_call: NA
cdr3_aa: CATSDFVGDVETQYF
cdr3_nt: TGTGCCACCAGTGATTTCGTTGGGGACGTAGAGACCCAGTACTTC

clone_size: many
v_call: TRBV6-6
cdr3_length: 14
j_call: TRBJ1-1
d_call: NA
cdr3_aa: CASSYQGINTEAFF
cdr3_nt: TGTGCCAGCAGTTATCAGGGGATAAACACTGAAGCTTTCTTT

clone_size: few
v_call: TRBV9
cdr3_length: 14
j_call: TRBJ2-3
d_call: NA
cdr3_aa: CASSDPGVTDTQYF
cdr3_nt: TGTGCCAGCAGCGACCCCGGAGTCACAGATACGCAGTATTTT

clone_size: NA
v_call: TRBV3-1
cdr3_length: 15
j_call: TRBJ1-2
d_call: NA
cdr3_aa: CASSQVREGHYGYTF
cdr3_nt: TGTGCCAGCAGCCAAGTCAGGGAGGGTCACTATGGCTACACCTTC

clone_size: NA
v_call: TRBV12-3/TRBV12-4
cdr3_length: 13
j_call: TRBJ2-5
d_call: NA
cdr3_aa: CASSKNSGETQYF
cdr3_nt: TGTGCCAGCAGCAAAAACTCGGGGGAGACCCAGTACTTC

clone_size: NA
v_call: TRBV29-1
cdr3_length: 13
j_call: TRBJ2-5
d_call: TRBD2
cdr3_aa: CSAAGGGQETQYF
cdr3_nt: TGCAGCGCCGCGGGGGGTGGTCAAGAGACCCAGTACTTC

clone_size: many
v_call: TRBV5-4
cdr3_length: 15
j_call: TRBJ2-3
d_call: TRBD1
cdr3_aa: CASSLSGQDTDTQYF
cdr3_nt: TGTGCCAGCAGCTTGAGCGGACAGGACACAGATACGCAGTATTTT

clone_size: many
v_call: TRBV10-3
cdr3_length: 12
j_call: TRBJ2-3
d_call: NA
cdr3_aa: CAISELGDTQYF
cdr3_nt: TGTGCCATCAGTGAATTGGGCGATACGCAGTATTTT